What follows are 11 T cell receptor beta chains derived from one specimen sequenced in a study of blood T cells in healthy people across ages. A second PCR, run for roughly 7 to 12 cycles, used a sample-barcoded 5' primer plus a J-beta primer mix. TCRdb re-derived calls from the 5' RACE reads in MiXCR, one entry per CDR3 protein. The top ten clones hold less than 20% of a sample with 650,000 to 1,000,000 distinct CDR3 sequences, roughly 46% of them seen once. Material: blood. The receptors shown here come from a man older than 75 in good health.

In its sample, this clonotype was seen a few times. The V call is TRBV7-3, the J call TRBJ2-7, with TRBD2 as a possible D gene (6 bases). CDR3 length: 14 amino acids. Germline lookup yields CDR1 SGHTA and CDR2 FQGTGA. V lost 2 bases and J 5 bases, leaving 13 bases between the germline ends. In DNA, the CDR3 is TGTGCCAGCAGCTTAGACGGGAGTAGCGACGAGCAGTACTTC. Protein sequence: CASSLDGSSDEQYF.

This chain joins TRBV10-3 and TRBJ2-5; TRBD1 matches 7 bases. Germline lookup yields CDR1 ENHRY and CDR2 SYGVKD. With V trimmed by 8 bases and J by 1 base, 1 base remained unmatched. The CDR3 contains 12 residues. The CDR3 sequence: CAIRDSQETQYF. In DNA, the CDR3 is TGTGCCATCCGGGACAGCCAAGAGACCCAGTACTTC.

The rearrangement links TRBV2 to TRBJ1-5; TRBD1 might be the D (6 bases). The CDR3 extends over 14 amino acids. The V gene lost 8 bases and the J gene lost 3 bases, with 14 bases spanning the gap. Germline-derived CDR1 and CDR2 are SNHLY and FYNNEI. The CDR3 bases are TGTGCCAGCTGGCAGGGGATATACAATCAGCCCCAGCATTTT. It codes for CASWQGIYNQPQHF.

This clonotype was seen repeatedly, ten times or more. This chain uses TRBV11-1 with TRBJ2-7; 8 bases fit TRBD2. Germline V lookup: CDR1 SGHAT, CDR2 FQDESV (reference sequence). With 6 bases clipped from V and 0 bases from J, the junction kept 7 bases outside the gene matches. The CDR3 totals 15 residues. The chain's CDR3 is CASSNIAGSSYEQYF. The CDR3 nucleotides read TGTGCCAGCAGTAATATAGCGGGGAGCTCCTACGAGCAGTACTTC.

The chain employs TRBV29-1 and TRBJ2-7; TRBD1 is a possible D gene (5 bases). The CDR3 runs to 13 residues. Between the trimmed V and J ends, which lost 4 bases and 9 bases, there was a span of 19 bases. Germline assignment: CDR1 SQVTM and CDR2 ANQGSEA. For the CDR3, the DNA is TGCAGCGTTGCTAGTGGTGGCAGGGTCGTGCAGTACTTC. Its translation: CSVASGGRVVQYF.

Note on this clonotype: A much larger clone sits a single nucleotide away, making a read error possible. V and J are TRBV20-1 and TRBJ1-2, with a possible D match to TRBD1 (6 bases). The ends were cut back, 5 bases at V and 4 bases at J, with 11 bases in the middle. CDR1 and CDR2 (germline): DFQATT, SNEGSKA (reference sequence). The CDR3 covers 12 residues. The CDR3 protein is CSAAEGVYGYTF. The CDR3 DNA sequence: TGCAGTGCTGCAGAGGGGGTCTATGGCTACACCTTC.

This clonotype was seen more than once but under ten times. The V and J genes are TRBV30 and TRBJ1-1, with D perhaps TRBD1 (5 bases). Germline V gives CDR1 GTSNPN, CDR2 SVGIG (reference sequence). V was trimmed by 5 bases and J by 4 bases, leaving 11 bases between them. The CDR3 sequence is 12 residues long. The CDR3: CAWGGQFTEAFF. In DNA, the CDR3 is TGTGCCTGGGGTGGACAATTCACTGAAGCTTTCTTT.

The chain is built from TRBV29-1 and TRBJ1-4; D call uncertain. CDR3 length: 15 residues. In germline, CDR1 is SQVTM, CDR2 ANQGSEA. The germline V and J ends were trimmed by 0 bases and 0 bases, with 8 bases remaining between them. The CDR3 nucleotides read TGCAGCGTTGAAGATCCCCTGGCAACTAATGAAAAACTGTTTTTT. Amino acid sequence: CSVEDPLATNEKLFF. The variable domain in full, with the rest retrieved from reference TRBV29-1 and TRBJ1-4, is SAVISQKPSRDICQRGTSLTIQCQVDSQVTMMFWYRQQPGQSLTLIATANQGSEATYESGFVIDKFPISRPNLTFSTLTVSNMSPEDSSIYLCSVEDPLATNEKLFFGSGTQLSVL.

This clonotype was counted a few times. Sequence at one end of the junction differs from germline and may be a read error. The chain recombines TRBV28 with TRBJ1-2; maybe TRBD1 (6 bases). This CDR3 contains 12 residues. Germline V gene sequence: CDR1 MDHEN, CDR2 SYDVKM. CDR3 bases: TGTGCCTGCAGCGGGGGGGCGAAAGGCTACACCTTC. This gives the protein CACSGGAKGYTF.

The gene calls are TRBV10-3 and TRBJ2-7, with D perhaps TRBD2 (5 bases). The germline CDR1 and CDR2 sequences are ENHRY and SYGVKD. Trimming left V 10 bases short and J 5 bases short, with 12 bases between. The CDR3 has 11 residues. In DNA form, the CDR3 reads TGTGCCACCACGTCGGGGAACGAGCAGTACTTC. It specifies CATTSGNEQYF.

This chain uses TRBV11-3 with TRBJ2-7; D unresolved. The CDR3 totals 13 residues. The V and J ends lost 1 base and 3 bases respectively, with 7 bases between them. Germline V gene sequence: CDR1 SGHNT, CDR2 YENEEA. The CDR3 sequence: CASSLVSGYEQYF. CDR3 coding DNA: TGTGCCAGCAGCTTAGTTTCGGGCTACGAGCAGTACTTC.